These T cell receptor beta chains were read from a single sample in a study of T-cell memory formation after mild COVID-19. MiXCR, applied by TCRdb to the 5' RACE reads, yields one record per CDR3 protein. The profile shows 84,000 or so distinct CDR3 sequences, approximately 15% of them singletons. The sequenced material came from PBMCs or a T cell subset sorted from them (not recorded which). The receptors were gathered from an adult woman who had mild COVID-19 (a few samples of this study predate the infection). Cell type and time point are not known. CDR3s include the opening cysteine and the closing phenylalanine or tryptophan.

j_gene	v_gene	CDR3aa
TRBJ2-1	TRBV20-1	CSASVLLGSGEQFF
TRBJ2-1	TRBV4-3	CASSQDRGEGGQFF
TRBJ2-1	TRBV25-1	CASSEGLLAGELNEQFF
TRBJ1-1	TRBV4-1	CASSWDSSSPLEAFF
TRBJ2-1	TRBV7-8	CASSSRPSTGEPLGEQFF
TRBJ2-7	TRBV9	CASSVPPRRVLYEQYF
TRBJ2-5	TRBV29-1	CSVERETQYF
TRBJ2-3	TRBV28	CASSPLGTSGEEAVDTQYF
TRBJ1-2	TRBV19	CASSMGPNYGYTF
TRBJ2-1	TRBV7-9	CASSLSTGGFDEQFF
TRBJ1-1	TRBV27	CASSLTSMNTEAFF
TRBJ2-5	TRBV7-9	CASSPGTSGYQETQYF
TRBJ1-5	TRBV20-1	CSARGGGSNQPQHF
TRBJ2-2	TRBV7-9	CASSARDGKNTGELFF
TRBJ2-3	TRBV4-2	CASSQEGGSDTQYF
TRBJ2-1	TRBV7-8	CASSPLSGGYNEQFF
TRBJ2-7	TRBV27	CASSLTQTYEQYF
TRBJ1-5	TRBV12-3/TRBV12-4	CASSSGERGNQPQHF
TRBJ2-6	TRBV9	CASSVENSGANVLTF
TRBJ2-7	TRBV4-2	CASSQGSLEQYF
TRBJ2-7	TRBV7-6	CASSLGDPYEQYF
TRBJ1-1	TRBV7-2	CASSQTSGYTEAFF
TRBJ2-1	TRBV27	CASSLGGTGWYNEQFF
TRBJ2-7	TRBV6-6	CASTTGGWHYEQYF
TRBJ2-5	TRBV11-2	CASSLDAWGLVGWGSGTQYF
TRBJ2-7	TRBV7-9	CASSPPGLAGVTHEQYF
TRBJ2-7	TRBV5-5	CASSSGTGGYEQYF
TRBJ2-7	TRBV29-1	CSANAGTGPYEQYF
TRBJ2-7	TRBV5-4	CASSLETGFIDEQYF
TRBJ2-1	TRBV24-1	CATSDGDSRHNEQFF
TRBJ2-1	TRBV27	CASSVLAGGPESEQFF
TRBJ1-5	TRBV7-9	CASSALGTGDYQPQHF
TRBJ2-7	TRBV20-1	CSARDPASGRSYEQYF
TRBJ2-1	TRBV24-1	CATSDPRAAEQFF
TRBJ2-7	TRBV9	CASSPSGTGSHEQYF
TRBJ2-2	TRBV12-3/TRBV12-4	CASSLAWQSNTGELFF
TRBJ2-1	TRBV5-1	CASSPSGQGSYNEQFF
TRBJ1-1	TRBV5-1	CASSDSTNTEAFF
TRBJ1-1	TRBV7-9	CASSSGQGAFF
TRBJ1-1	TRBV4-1	CASSQEGEGTEAFF